This T cell receptor beta chain is drawn from a study of TIL therapy for anti-PD-1-resistant metastatic lung cancer. Study-level findings and limits: After infusion, TIL clonotypes partly replaced peripheral T cells and declined over months.

The V end lost 4 bases, the J end lost 0 bases, and 10 bases lay between the germline ends. The CDR3 totals 14 residues. Germline CDR1 reads SGHRS; CDR2 reads YFSETQ. The libraries were made with immunoSEQ v3. Sequenced by immunoSEQ multiplex PCR; TCRdb stores in-frame clones only, minus some. The table lists approximately 60,000 clones, roughly four fifths of them singletons. Noted time point: pre-treatment sample, taken before nivolumab and TIL therapy. Enrollment ran from October 2017 to early 2020. As to this clone: What it binds is not known.

The specimen was blood, collected at baseline. The clonotype was recovered from a person aged 25-79 years with non-small cell lung cancer. The rearrangement links TRBV5-1 to TRBJ2-5; D unresolved. The CDR3 loop is CASSPVGDQETQYF. The CDR3 DNA reads as TGCGCCAGCAGCCCAGTTGGTGACCAAGAGACCCAGTACTTC.